Following are 27 T cell receptor beta chains from one sample sequenced in a study of vaccination effects on CD4 cells after COVID-19. These receptors have no identified antigens. Sequenced by immunoSEQ multiplex PCR; TCRdb stores in-frame clones only, minus some. Of about 14,000 clones in the sample, 78% were seen once. ViraFEST expansion of antigen-specific CD4+ T cells with viral peptide pools preceded sequencing. Culture proceeded for nine to eleven days, and CD4+ T cells were then isolated. The infection with SARS-CoV-2 (confirmed by PCR) occurred in this person between March and December 2020. Each person got two doses of an mRNA SARS-CoV-2 vaccine, BNT162b2 or mRNA-1273. The input for sequencing was CD4+ T cells from PBMCs cultured with HCoV-NL63 spike peptides, taken after COVID-19 vaccination. These receptors were collected from a human donor who had a prior SARS-CoV-2 infection.

J is TRBJ2-1 and V is TRBV6-2 or TRBV6-3; 10 bases align to TRBD2. Unmatched junction bases numbered 9, after V lost 6 bases and J lost 16 bases. The CDR3 totals 12 residues. CDR1 is MNHEY and CDR2 is SVGEGT in the germline V gene. The DNA of the CDR3 is TGTGCCAGCAGCCACGCTAGCGGGAGTTTCTTCTTC. Protein: CASSHASGSFFF.

The chain links TRBV7-9 to TRBJ2-2, with D possibly being TRBD1 or TRBD2 (5 bases each). Germline loops: CDR1 SEHNR, CDR2 FQNEAQ (reference sequence). The CDR3 totals 14 residues. V was clipped by 3 bases and J by 6 bases, with 11 bases between them. CDR3 in DNA: TGTGCCAGCAGCTTCAGGGAGCGACCCGGGGAGCTGTTTTTT. Translated, it gives CASSFRERPGELFF. Full variable domain (remainder filled in from reference TRBV7-9 and TRBJ2-2): DTGVSQNPRHKITKRGQNVTFRCDPISEHNRLYWYRQTLGQGPEFLTYFQNEAQLEKSRLLSDRFSAERPKGSFSTLEIQRTEQGDSAMYLCASSFRERPGELFFGEGSRLTVL.

The J gene is TRBJ2-1, the V gene TRBV5-4, with 9 bases aligning to TRBD2. V shed 3 bases and J 5 bases; nucleotides not matched to a gene: 3. The germline V gene has CDR1 SGHNT and CDR2 YYREEE (reference sequence). The CDR3 contains 14 residues. The DNA of the CDR3 is TGTGCCAGCAGCTGGCGACTAGCGGACAATGAGCAGTTCTTC. Translating gives CASSWRLADNEQFF.

The chain employs TRBV27 and TRBJ2-5; D might be TRBD1 (5 bases). The CDR3 runs to 14 residues. The V gene lost 5 bases and the J gene lost 0 bases, with 10 bases spanning the gap. Looked up from germline, CDR1 is MNHEY and CDR2 is SMNVEV (reference sequence). The CDR3 sequence is CASSLQGHQETQYF. The DNA for the CDR3 is TGTGCCAGCAGTCTTCAGGGCCACCAAGAGACCCAGTACTTC.

This chain uses TRBV6-5 with TRBJ2-5, with 8 bases identical to TRBD2. This CDR3 spans 13 amino acids. With 8 bases clipped from V and 7 bases from J, the junction kept 9 bases outside the gene matches. Per the germline V gene, CDR1 is MNHEY and CDR2 is SVGAGI. CDR3 in amino acids: CASASARGGTQYF. The CDR3 nucleotides are TGTGCCAGCGCTAGCGCCCGGGGGGGGACCCAGTACTTC.

The chain links TRBV2 to TRBJ2-2; D gene uncertain. The length of the CDR3 is 13 residues. V lost 7 bases and J lost 7, with 13 bases in between. Germline V gene lookup returns CDR1 SNHLY and CDR2 FYNNEI. CDR3 loop: CASTRGPDGELFF. CDR3 nucleotide sequence: TGTGCCAGCACCAGAGGACCGGACGGGGAGCTGTTTTTT. The full variable domain, rest sourced from reference TRBV2 and TRBJ2-2, is EPEVTQTPSHQVTQMGQEVILRCVPISNHLYFYWYRQILGQKVEFLVSFYNNEISEKSEIFDDQFSVERPDGSNFTLKIRSTKLEDSAMYFCASTRGPDGELFFGEGSRLTVL.

In regard to this clone: The junction departs from germline at one end; a sequencing error may be responsible. The chain couples TRBV6-1 to TRBJ1-4, with D possibly matching TRBD1 (5 bases). Germline V gene sequence: CDR1 MNHNS, CDR2 SASEGT. This CDR3 is built from 14 residues. The CDR3 is CASSEGTTNEKLFF. Here the CDR3 DNA reads TGTGCCAGCAGTGAAGGGACAACGAATGAAAAACTGTTTTTT.

This chain connects TRBV18 to TRBJ1-2; a weak D match, TRBD1 (5 bases). The CDR3 contains 15 residues. Germline CDR1 reads KGHSH; CDR2 reads LQKENI. The V end was cut by 2 bases, the J end by 1 base, with 11 bases between. The CDR3 spells CASSPGTGSNYGYTF. CDR3 DNA sequence: TGTGCCAGCTCACCAGGGACGGGAAGTAACTATGGCTACACCTTC.

Only a few counts were recorded for this clone. The V and J genes are TRBV4-2 and TRBJ2-1, with a possible D match to TRBD2 (6 bases). Deletions cut 5 bases from V and 2 bases from J, with 13 bases between. This CDR3 spans 15 amino acids. Germline V lookup: CDR1 LGHNA, CDR2 YNFKEQ. The CDR3 is CASSVGGSTYNEQFF. CDR3 DNA sequence: TGTGCCAGCAGCGTCGGGGGATCAACCTACAATGAGCAGTTCTTC.

V usage is TRBV3-1 (or the pseudogene TRBV3-2) and J usage is TRBJ1-1; possible D gene TRBD1, 5 bases. The germline CDR1 and CDR2 sequences are LGHDT and YNNKEL (reference sequence). V was pared by 0 bases and J by 5 bases, with 16 bases between. The CDR3 extends over 16 amino acids. CDR3 DNA sequence: TGTGCCAGCAGCCAAGATTGGGCAGGGACGGGGACTGAAGCTTTCTTT. Protein product: CASSQDWAGTGTEAFF.

This clone occurred a few times. The chain is built from TRBV11-3 and TRBJ1-2; 9 bases map to TRBD1. The V and J ends lost 2 bases and 5 bases, in that order; junction bases with no gene match: 6. Germline CDR1 reads SGHNT; CDR2 reads YENEEA. This CDR3 contains 15 residues. This CDR3 reads CASSLTQGARYGYTF. The CDR3 DNA follows: TGTGCCAGCAGCTTAACACAGGGGGCGCGGTATGGCTACACCTTC.

The chain has TRBV11-2 and TRBJ1-4; D not certain. Germline CDR1 SGHAT, CDR2 FQNNGV. The CDR3 totals 14 residues. The ends were cut back, 0 bases at V and 6 bases at J, with 8 bases in the middle. The CDR3: CASSLDGSDEKLFF. The CDR3 nucleotides read TGTGCCAGCAGCTTAGACGGTTCGGATGAAAAACTGTTTTTT.

The gene calls are TRBV6-1 and TRBJ1-5, with D uncertain. The CDR3 totals 14 residues. Trimming cost V 2 bases and J 6 bases, with 11 bases left between them. CDR1 and CDR2 from the germline V gene are MNHNS and SASEGT. The CDR3 DNA follows: TGTGCCAGCAGTGAATTCGTCCCCCCTCAGCCCCAGCATTTT. As protein: CASSEFVPPQPQHF.

The chain carries TRBV19 and TRBJ1-2; the D gene is possibly TRBD1 (5 bases). Germline CDR1 and CDR2: LNHDA and SQIVND (reference sequence). V dropped 6 bases and J dropped 10 bases, with 24 bases sitting between them. This CDR3 spans 15 amino acids. The CDR3 coding sequence is TGTGCCAGTAGCCAGAAATCCGGGACCCACCTCCACTACACCTTC. Amino acids: CASSQKSGTHLHYTF.

V is TRBV5-1 and J is TRBJ1-4; unclear D gene. The CDR3 contains 13 residues. V was clipped by 0 bases and J by 8 bases, with 8 bases between them. Germline V gives CDR1 SGHRS, CDR2 YFSETQ. CDR3 sequence (DNA): TGCGCCAGCAGCTTGGATGGTGGCGAAAAACTGTTTTTT. Residues: CASSLDGGEKLFF. The full variable domain, with the rest looked up from reference TRBV5-1 and TRBJ1-4, is KAGVTQTPRYLIKTRGQQVTLSCSPISGHRSVSWYQQTPGQGLQFLFEYFSETQRNKGNFPGRFSGRQFSNSRSEMNVSTLELGDSALYLCASSLDGGEKLFFGSGTQLSVL.

The chain has TRBV18 and TRBJ2-5, with 7 bases matching TRBD1. CDR3 length equals 15 residues. CDR1 and CDR2 (germline): KGHSH, LQKENI. V was pared by 3 bases and J by 4 bases, with 8 bases of the junction left unmatched. CDR3 nucleotides: TGTGCCAGCTCACCGGAACAGGGGATAGGAGAGACCCAGTACTTC. It translates to CASSPEQGIGETQYF.

The chain links TRBV7-6 to TRBJ2-7; 8 nucleotides agree with TRBD2. The CDR3 totals 16 residues. The germline gives CDR1 SGHVS, CDR2 FNYEAQ. With V trimmed by 0 bases and J by 5 bases, 9 bases remained unmatched. The CDR3 sequence: CASSLAAGGQIHEQYF. The CDR3 DNA reads as TGTGCCAGCAGCTTAGCCGCGGGGGGCCAGATCCACGAGCAGTACTTC. The full variable domain, completed using reference TRBV7-6 and TRBJ2-7, is GAGVSQSPRYKVTKRGQDVALRCDPISGHVSLYWYRQALGQGPEFLTYFNYEAQQDKSGLPNDRFSAERPEGSISTLTIQRTEQRDSAMYRCASSLAAGGQIHEQYFGPGTRLTVT.

V usage is TRBV7-2 and J usage is TRBJ2-5; no clear D gene. The CDR3 totals 13 residues. V lost 1 base to trimming and J lost 5 bases, with 8 bases between them. Germline V CDR1 and CDR2: SGHTA, FQGNSA. The CDR3 sequence is CASSLGPRETQYF. In nucleotides, the CDR3 is TGTGCCAGCAGCTTAGGCCCCAGGGAGACCCAGTACTTC.

This chain links TRBV7-8 with TRBJ2-6; 14 bases map to TRBD2. The V gene end was trimmed by 5 bases and the J gene end by 0 bases; junction bases not matched to a gene: 9. CDR1 and CDR2 (germline): SGHVS, FQNEAQ. CDR3 length equals 20 residues. The CDR3 is CASSGRLGLAGDSGANVLTF. CDR3 sequence (DNA): TGTGCCAGCAGCGGACGACTGGGACTAGCGGGAGACTCTGGGGCCAACGTCCTGACTTTC.

The chain has TRBV2 and TRBJ2-3; D not certain. V lost 4 bases and J lost 1, with 12 bases in between. Germline CDR1 reads SNHLY; CDR2 reads FYNNEI. CDR3 size: 15 residues. DNA for the CDR3: TGTGCCAGCAGTGGACCCATAACCCGCACAGATACGCAGTATTTT. It specifies CASSGPITRTDTQYF. Combining the CDR3 with reference TRBV2 and TRBJ2-3 gives the whole variable domain EPEVTQTPSHQVTQMGQEVILRCVPISNHLYFYWYRQILGQKVEFLVSFYNNEISEKSEIFDDQFSVERPDGSNFTLKIRSTKLEDSAMYFCASSGPITRTDTQYFGPGTRLTVL.

This chain links TRBV11-3 with TRBJ2-7, with unresolved D. V lost 0 bases and J lost 3, with 12 bases in between. Germline V gene sequence: CDR1 SGHNT, CDR2 YENEEA. The CDR3 covers 15 residues. CDR3 in DNA: TGTGCCAGCAGCTTAGATATGGGTGGGGACTACGAGCAGTACTTC. The encoded protein is CASSLDMGGDYEQYF.

This sequence joins TRBV18 and TRBJ2-1, with 8 bases aligning to TRBD2. Unmatched junction bases numbered 13, after V lost 3 bases and J lost 9 bases. CDR1 is KGHSH, CDR2 LQKENI, per germline. This CDR3 spans 16 amino acids. The CDR3 sequence is CASSPLRPAGAIEQFF. In nucleotides, the CDR3 is TGTGCCAGCTCACCTCTCAGGCCAGCGGGGGCTATTGAGCAGTTCTTC. Drawing the rest from reference TRBV18 and TRBJ2-1, the complete variable domain is NAGVMQNPRHLVRRRGQEARLRCSPMKGHSHVYWYRQLPEEGLKFMVYLQKENIIDESGMPKERFSAEFPKEGPSILRIQQVVRGDSAAYFCASSPLRPAGAIEQFFGPGTRLTVL.

This chain uses TRBV19 with TRBJ2-5; the D gene is possibly TRBD2 (7 bases). Germline V gene lookup returns CDR1 LNHDA and CDR2 SQIVND (reference sequence). This CDR3 spans 15 amino acids. V was cut by 3 bases and J by 2 bases, with 13 bases left in between. DNA for the CDR3: TGTGCCAGTAGTATGGGGGGGCGGAGGCAAGAGACCCAGTACTTC. This encodes CASSMGGRRQETQYF.

The chain combines TRBV9 with TRBJ2-5; 9 bases line up with TRBD2. This CDR3 region has 15 residues. V trimming: 4 bases; J trimming: 1 base; junction bases outside the gene matches: 5. CDR1 SGDLS and CDR2 YYNGEE come from the germline V gene. This CDR3 reads CASSPGTSLQETQYF. The CDR3 DNA sequence: TGTGCCAGCAGCCCGGGGACTAGCCTCCAAGAGACCCAGTACTTC.

V and J are TRBV18 and TRBJ2-5; D gene ambiguous. V was clipped by 3 bases and J by 2 bases, with 7 bases between them. Germline CDR1 reads KGHSH; CDR2 reads LQKENI. The CDR3 covers 13 residues. The CDR3: CASSPVQQETQYF. The CDR3 nucleotides are TGTGCCAGCTCACCCGTACAGCAAGAGACCCAGTACTTC.

This clone was seen a few times. V gene TRBV12-3 or TRBV12-4 combines with J gene TRBJ2-1; unclear D gene. V gave up 3 bases and J gave up 5 bases, with 8 bases separating them. The CDR3 is 13 amino acids. The CDR3 bases are TGTGCCAGCAGTTTCGCGGAGAACAATGAGCAGTTCTTC. Protein product: CASSFAENNEQFF.

The J gene is TRBJ1-4, the V gene TRBV15; D ambiguous. The CDR3 contains 14 residues. Germline values: CDR1 LNHNV, CDR2 YYDKDF (reference sequence). Trimming took 5 bases from V and 3 from J, leaving 10 bases between them. The CDR3 reads CATSPQAPNEKLFF. CDR3 sequence (DNA): TGTGCCACCAGCCCGCAGGCCCCTAATGAAAAACTGTTTTTT.